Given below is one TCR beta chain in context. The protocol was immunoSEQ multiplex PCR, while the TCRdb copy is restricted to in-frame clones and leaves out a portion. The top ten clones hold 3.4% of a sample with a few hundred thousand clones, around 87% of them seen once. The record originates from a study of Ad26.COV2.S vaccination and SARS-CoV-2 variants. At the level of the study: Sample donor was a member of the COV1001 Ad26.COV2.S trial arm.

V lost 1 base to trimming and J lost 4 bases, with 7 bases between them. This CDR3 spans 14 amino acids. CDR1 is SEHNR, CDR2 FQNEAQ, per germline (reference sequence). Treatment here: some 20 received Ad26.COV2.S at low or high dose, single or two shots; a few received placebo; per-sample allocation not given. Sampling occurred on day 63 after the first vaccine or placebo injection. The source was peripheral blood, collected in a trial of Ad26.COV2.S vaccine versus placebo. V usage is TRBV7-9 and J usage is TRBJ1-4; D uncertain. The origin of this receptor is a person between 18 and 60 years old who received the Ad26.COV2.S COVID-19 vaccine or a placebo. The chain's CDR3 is CASSLEANNEKLFF. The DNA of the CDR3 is TGTGCCAGCAGCTTAGAGGCAAATAATGAAAAACTGTTTTTT.